This T cell receptor beta chain was observed in a study of OX40 agonist ivuxolimab in advanced cancers. Study details: Patients enrolled in dose escalation were diagnosed with hepatocellular carcinoma, melanoma, renal cell or head and neck cancer. Participants averaged about 60 years of age (range roughly 23 to 85) and were roughly 80% male.

A word on this clone: Its antigen is undetermined.

General study findings and limits: It was not determined which antigens were specifically recognized by the peripheral T cells that had undergone clonal expansion.

Repertoires were generated with immunoSEQ multiplex PCR, while TCRdb's copy carries only in-frame clones and drops some. This repertoire shows over 55,000 clones, approximately 91% found once; its top ten account for 1.5% to 2%. The CDR3 totals 16 residues. The V end was cut by 0 bases, the J end by 0 bases, with 11 bases between. CDR1 SGHRS and CDR2 YFSETQ come from the germline V gene. The chain has TRBV5-1 and TRBJ2-3, with a weak D call TRBD2 (5 bases). The origin of this receptor is an adult with an advanced solid tumor such as melanoma, head and neck, liver or kidney cancer. The sequencing here drew on CD4+ or CD8+ T cells sorted from blood, taken in a trial of the OX40 agonist ivuxolimab. DNA of the CDR3: TGCGCCAGCAGCTTGGGAGGGTCGACTAGCACAGATACGCAGTATTTT. This translates into CASSLGGSTSTDTQYF.